This T cell receptor beta chain was captured in a study of shared clonotypes between healthy human individuals. Naive CD8 isolation took CD45RO-negative cells positively selected for CCR7 and excluded terminally differentiated effector memory CD45RA+ cells. V was pared by 0 bases and J by 10 bases, with 13 bases of the junction left unmatched. This CDR3 contains 16 residues. Germline CDR1 SGHNT, CDR2 YYREEE (reference sequence). The data were produced by immunoSEQ multiplex PCR, yet TCRdb's version contains in-frame clones alone and is incomplete. The sample records about 2.2 million clones, 93% being singletons.

Sequenced sample: naive CD8+ T cells from PBMCs. The chain recombines TRBV5-4 with TRBJ2-1; 7 positions agree with TRBD2. The clonotype was recovered from a man between 18 and 35 years old in good health. Some clones in this sample may be carry-over from other donors' samples. The CDR3 here is CASSLGELAGFFEQFF. Here the CDR3 DNA reads TGTGCCAGCAGCTTGGGGGAATTAGCGGGCTTTTTCGAGCAGTTCTTC. Looking up the rest from reference TRBV5-4 and TRBJ2-1 gives the full variable domain: ETGVTQSPTHLIKTRGQQVTLRCSSQSGHNTVSWYQQALGQGPQFIFQYYREEENGRGNFPPRFSGLQFPNYSSELNVNALELDDSALYLCASSLGELAGFFEQFFGPGTRLTVL.